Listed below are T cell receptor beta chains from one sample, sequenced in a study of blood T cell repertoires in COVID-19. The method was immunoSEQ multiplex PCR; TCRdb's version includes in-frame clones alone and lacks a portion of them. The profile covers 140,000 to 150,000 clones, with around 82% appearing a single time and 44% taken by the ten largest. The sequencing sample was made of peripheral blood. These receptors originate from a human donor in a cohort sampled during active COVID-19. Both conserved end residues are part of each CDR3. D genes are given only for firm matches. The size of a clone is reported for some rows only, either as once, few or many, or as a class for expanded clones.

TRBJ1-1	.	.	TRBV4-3	CASSQDIQNTEAFF	TGCGCCAGCAGCCAAGATATCCAGAATACTGAAGCTTTCTTT
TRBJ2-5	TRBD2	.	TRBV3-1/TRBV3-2	CASSRGLAGVQETQYF	TGTGCCAGCAGCCGAGGACTAGCGGGGGTCCAAGAGACCCAGTACTTC
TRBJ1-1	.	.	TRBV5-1	CASSLGTLSGTEAFF	TGCGCCAGCAGCTTGGGGACATTATCGGGCACTGAAGCTTTCTTT
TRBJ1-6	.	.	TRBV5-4	CASSSGGLGPLHF	TGTGCCAGCAGCTCAGGAGGGTTAGGACCCCTCCACTTT
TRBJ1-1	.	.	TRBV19	CASSGRQDMNTEAFF	TGTGCCAGTAGTGGTAGACAGGACATGAACACTGAAGCTTTCTTT
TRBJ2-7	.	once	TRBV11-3	CASQQDQTQREQYF	TGTGCCAGTCAACAGGATCAAACCCAGAGGGAGCAGTACTTC
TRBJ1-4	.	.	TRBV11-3	CASSLEYNEKLFF	TGTGCCAGCAGCTTAGAGTATAATGAAAAACTGTTTTTT
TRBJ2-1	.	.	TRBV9	CASSVGDSARNEQFF	TGTGCCAGCAGCGTAGGGGACTCCGCTCGGAATGAGCAGTTCTTC
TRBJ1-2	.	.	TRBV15	CATSRAPTSGYTF	TGTGCCACCAGCAGAGCCCCCACGAGCGGCTACACCTTC
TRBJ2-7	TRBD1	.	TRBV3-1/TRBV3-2	CASSPTGGGRYEQYF	TGTGCCAGCAGCCCGACAGGGGGCGGACGCTACGAGCAGTACTTC
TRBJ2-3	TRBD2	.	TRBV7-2	CASSLKVKAGVADTQYF	TGTGCCAGCAGCTTAAAGGTTAAGGCGGGAGTTGCAGATACGCAGTATTTT
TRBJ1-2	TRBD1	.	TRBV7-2	CASSLQGDNYGYTF	TGTGCCAGCAGCTTACAGGGGGACAACTATGGCTACACCTTC
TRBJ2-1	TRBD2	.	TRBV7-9	CASSLRLAGHNEQFF	TGTGCCAGCAGCTTAAGACTAGCGGGACACAATGAGCAGTTCTTC
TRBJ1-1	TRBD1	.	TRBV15	CATSRTGQGDTEAFF	TGTGCCACCAGCAGAACCGGACAGGGGGACACTGAAGCTTTCTTT
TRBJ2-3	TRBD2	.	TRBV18	CASSPRAGGPDTQYF	TGTGCCAGCTCCCCTCGAGCGGGAGGACCAGATACGCAGTATTTT
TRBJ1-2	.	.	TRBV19	CASANLQGDTF	TGTGCCAGTGCCAATTTACAGGGCGACACCTTC
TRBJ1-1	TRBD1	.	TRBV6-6	CASRTGAGGTEAFF	TGTGCCAGCAGAACAGGGGCCGGGGGCACTGAAGCTTTCTTT
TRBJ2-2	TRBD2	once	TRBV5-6	CASSLLAGETGELFF	TGTGCCAGCAGCTTACTAGCGGGGGAGACCGGGGAGCTGTTTTTT
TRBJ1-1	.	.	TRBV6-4	CASSDGKNTEAFF	TGTGCCAGCAGTGACGGCAAGAACACTGAAGCTTTCTTT
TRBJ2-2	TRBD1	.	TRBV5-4	CASSRGQIGTGELFF	TGTGCCAGCAGCCGGGGACAGATCGGCACCGGGGAGCTGTTTTTT
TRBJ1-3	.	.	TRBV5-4	CASSTQGTRNTIYF	TGTGCCAGCAGCACACAGGGAACCCGAAACACCATATATTTT
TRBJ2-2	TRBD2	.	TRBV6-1	CASSDIAGDTGELFF	TGTGCCAGCAGTGATATAGCGGGGGACACCGGGGAGCTGTTTTTT
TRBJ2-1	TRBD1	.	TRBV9	CASSVAGQGHNEQFF	TGTGCCAGCAGCGTAGCGGGACAGGGCCACAATGAGCAGTTCTTC
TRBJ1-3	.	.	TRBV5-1	CASSRGDYSGNTIYF	TGCGCCAGCTCCCGCGGGGATTACTCTGGAAACACCATATATTTT
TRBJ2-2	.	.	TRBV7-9	CASSLAGTTGELFF	TGTGCCAGCAGCTTAGCAGGGACTACCGGGGAGCTGTTTTTT
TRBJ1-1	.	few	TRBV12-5	CASGIQGHVNTEAFF	TGTGCTAGTGGTATCCAGGGACACGTCAACACTGAAGCTTTCTTT
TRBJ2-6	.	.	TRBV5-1	CASSLVESGANVLTF	TGCGCCAGCAGCTTGGTAGAGTCTGGGGCCAACGTCCTGACTTTC
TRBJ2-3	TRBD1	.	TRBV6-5	CASRPTGVPDTQYF	TGTGCCAGCAGGCCGACAGGGGTCCCAGATACGCAGTATTTT
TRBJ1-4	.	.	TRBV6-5	CASSYEAATNEKLFF	TGTGCCAGCAGTTACGAAGCGGCAACTAATGAAAAACTGTTTTTT
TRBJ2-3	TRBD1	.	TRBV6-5	CASSTPGQGLDTQYF	TGTGCCAGCAGTACCCCGGGACAGGGGCTGGATACGCAGTATTTT
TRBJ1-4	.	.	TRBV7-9	CASSLSQGRGEKLFF	TGTGCCAGCAGCTTATCCCAGGGGAGGGGTGAAAAACTGTTTTTT
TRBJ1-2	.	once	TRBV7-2	CASSVAHSDGYTF	TGTGCCAGCAGCGTAGCCCATAGCGATGGCTACACCTTC
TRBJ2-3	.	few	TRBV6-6	CASSYSSSDTQYF	TGTGCCAGCAGTTACTCTTCTTCAGATACGCAGTATTTT
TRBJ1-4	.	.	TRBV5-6	CASSFQGLTTNEKLFF	TGTGCCAGCAGCTTTCAGGGGCTCACAACTAATGAAAAACTGTTTTTT
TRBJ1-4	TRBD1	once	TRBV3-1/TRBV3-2	CATGTALMSAEKLFF	TGTGCCACCGGGACAGCGCTTATGTCCGCGGAAAAACTGTTTTTT
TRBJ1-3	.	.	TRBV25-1	CASSDSYTTLYPGNTIYF	TGTGCCAGCAGTGATTCCTACACTACACTCTACCCAGGAAACACCATATATTTT